This T cell receptor beta chain was retrieved from a study of blood T cell repertoires in COVID-19. Produced via immunoSEQ multiplex PCR; TCRdb's table is partial and in-frame only. The repertoire holds about 210,000 clones, with roughly 77% as singletons. This CDR3 is 13 amino acids long. The V gene's germline CDR1 is GTSNPN and CDR2 SVGIG (reference sequence). Trimming took off 3 bases at V and 7 bases at J, with 12 bases between the two ends. The receptor's source is a man aged 35 to 55 who had recovered from COVID-19. The chain recombines TRBV30 with TRBJ1-4, with unresolved D. Material for sequencing was PBMCs or T cells enriched from blood (not recorded which). CDR3 sequence: CAWSPQRGEKLFF. CDR3 coding DNA: TGTGCCTGGAGCCCCCAGCGTGGTGAAAAACTGTTTTTT.